These 18 T cell receptor beta chains originate from one sample sequenced in a study of shared clonotypes between healthy human individuals. Here immunoSEQ multiplex PCR was the method, and the copy in TCRdb shows in-frame clones only, minus some. The sample consists of 300,000 to 400,000 clones, around 79% of them appearing once. The sample consisted of memory CD4+ T cells sorted from blood. Sample subset: CD45RA-negative fraction. The receptors shown here come from a man aged 25 to 40 in good health.

This chain connects TRBV27 to TRBJ1-1; weak D call: TRBD1 (5 bases). Between the trimmed V and J ends, which lost 5 bases and 0 bases, there was a span of 13 bases. CDR1 MNHEY and CDR2 SMNVEV come from the germline V gene (reference sequence). CDR3 size: 15 residues. The CDR3 here is CASSPVTGMNTEAFF. CDR3 DNA: TGTGCCAGCAGTCCGGTTACAGGTATGAACACTGAAGCTTTCTTT.

On this clone itself: Other DNA sequences in this sample translate to the same CDR3. CDR3 nucleotides: TGCAGTGCGACCTACTACGAGCAGTACTTC. Residues: CSATYYEQYF. V is TRBV20-1 and J is TRBJ2-7; no reliable D call. V was trimmed by 6 bases and J by 3 bases, leaving 6 bases between them. CDR3 size: 10 residues. Per the germline V gene, CDR1 is DFQATT and CDR2 is SNEGSKA (reference sequence).

This sequence joins TRBV15 and TRBJ1-5, with a weak D call TRBD1 (6 bases). The CDR3 spans 13 residues. Germline V gene sequence: CDR1 LNHNV, CDR2 YYDKDF (reference sequence). V shed 5 bases and J shed 3 bases, with 8 bases lying between them. CDR3 coding DNA: TGTGCCACCAGCGGACAGCTCAATCAGCCCCAGCATTTT. This gives the protein CATSGQLNQPQHF.

The rearrangement joins TRBV11-2 to TRBJ2-6; D remains unclear. The CDR3 covers 13 residues. V lost 5 bases and J lost 2, with 4 bases in between. Germline CDR1 reads SGHAT; CDR2 reads FQNNGV. For the CDR3, the DNA is TGTGCCAGCAGCACTACTGGGGCCAACGTCCTGACTTTC. Translated, it gives CASSTTGANVLTF.

The rearrangement uses TRBV5-6 and TRBJ2-1, with D unresolved. The CDR3 is made up of 12 amino acids. The V end was cut by 4 bases, the J end by 11 bases, with 13 bases between. The germline gives CDR1 SGHDT, CDR2 YYEEEE. This CDR3 is CASSIGLQKQFF. The CDR3 DNA reads TGTGCCAGCAGCATTGGCCTTCAAAAGCAGTTCTTC.

The V and J genes are TRBV5-1 and TRBJ1-2; D unclear. Germline CDR1 and CDR2: SGHRS and YFSETQ. The CDR3 has 11 residues. V dropped 0 bases and J dropped 9 bases, with 6 bases sitting between them. The CDR3 reads CASSLVGSYTF. CDR3 DNA sequence: TGCGCCAGCAGCTTGGTGGGAAGCTACACCTTC.

The chain combines TRBV19 with TRBJ2-1, with D unclear. The length of the CDR3 is 14 residues. CDR1 is LNHDA and CDR2 is SQIVND in the germline V gene (reference sequence). The V end was cut by 2 bases, the J end by 9 bases, with 14 bases between. The CDR3 DNA is TGTGCCAGTAGTATAATCTTCAAGGAAGGTGAGCAGTTCTTC. It specifies CASSIIFKEGEQFF.

V is TRBV15 and J is TRBJ2-3; D gene unclear. V was shortened by 3 bases and J by 5 bases, with 15 bases between the two germline ends. Germline V gene sequence: CDR1 LNHNV, CDR2 YYDKDF (reference sequence). The CDR3 spans 15 residues. Here the CDR3 reads CATSSLTEPRDTQYF. The CDR3 DNA sequence: TGTGCCACCAGCAGTCTAACAGAACCTAGAGATACGCAGTATTTT.

Note on this clone: This sample includes further DNA sequences coding for the same CDR3. The V gene is TRBV15, the J gene TRBJ2-7; possible D gene TRBD2, 5 bases. Trimming removed 0 bases from V and 1 base from J, with 10 bases in between. Germline CDR1 and CDR2: LNHNV and YYDKDF (reference sequence). This CDR3 is 15 amino acids long. CDR3 DNA sequence: TGTGCCACCAGCAGAGACGGAGGACTTTCCTACGAGCAGTACTTC. Protein: CATSRDGGLSYEQYF.

The chain joins TRBV7-2 to TRBJ2-2, with 15 bases identical to TRBD2. The CDR3 extends over 16 amino acids. V shed 4 bases and J 7 bases; nucleotides not matched to a gene: 4. Germline assignment: CDR1 SGHTA and CDR2 FQGNSA. The CDR3 DNA reads as TGTGCCAGCAGCTCCGGACTAGCGGGAGGGGGCGGGGAGCTGTTTTTT. As protein: CASSSGLAGGGGELFF.

The chain couples TRBV7-8 to TRBJ2-3; 8 positions match TRBD2. The length of the CDR3 is 15 residues. J gave up 11 bases and V 2 bases, and 12 bases lay outside the gene matches. The germline gives CDR1 SGHVS, CDR2 FQNEAQ. The CDR3 coding sequence is TGTGCCAGCAGCTTACAATCCACCGGGGGGGTGGGGCAGTATTTT. This gives the protein CASSLQSTGGVGQYF.

The gene calls are TRBV28 and TRBJ1-1, with 11 bases aligning to TRBD1. The germline CDR1 and CDR2 sequences are MDHEN and SYDVKM. Unmatched junction bases numbered 7, after V lost 3 bases and J lost 4 bases. This CDR3 has 16 residues. CDR3 nucleotide sequence: TGTGCCAGCAGTTTCTGGACAGGGGGCCATCGCACTGAAGCTTTCTTT. Translated: CASSFWTGGHRTEAFF.

This rearrangement joins TRBV4-3 to TRBJ2-5, with a possible D match to TRBD2 (6 bases). With 2 bases removed from V and 3 bases from J, the gap between germline ends came to 10 bases. The CDR3 sequence is 14 residues long. Per germline, CDR1 LGHNA and CDR2 YSLEER. The CDR3 bases are TGCGCCAGCAGCCAATCCGGGACTGAAGAGACCCAGTACTTC. This translates into CASSQSGTEETQYF.

The CDR3 region is CASSLDRGHMGNIQYF. Written as DNA, the CDR3 is TGCGCCAGCAGCTTGGACAGGGGGCATATGGGGAACATTCAGTACTTC. This chain links TRBV5-1 with TRBJ2-4, with 9 bases aligning to TRBD1. The CDR3 covers 16 residues. V lost 0 bases, J lost 7 bases, and 8 bases stayed unmatched. In germline, CDR1 is SGHRS, CDR2 YFSETQ. Variable domain in full (rest from reference TRBV5-1 and TRBJ2-4): KAGVTQTPRYLIKTRGQQVTLSCSPISGHRSVSWYQQTPGQGLQFLFEYFSETQRNKGNFPGRFSGRQFSNSRSEMNVSTLELGDSALYLCASSLDRGHMGNIQYFGAGTRLSVL.

The chain recombines TRBV11-2 with TRBJ2-3; D uncertain. The V end was cut by 1 base, the J end by 10 bases, with 6 bases between. CDR3 length equals 11 residues. Germline values: CDR1 SGHAT, CDR2 FQNNGV. CDR3: CASSLVVSQYF. The CDR3 DNA sequence: TGTGCCAGCAGCTTAGTAGTTTCGCAGTATTTT.

The CDR3 reads CASSTGPSPGNEQFF. The CDR3 DNA is TGTGCCAGCAGTACAGGCCCTTCTCCGGGCAATGAGCAGTTCTTC. This chain joins TRBV27 and TRBJ2-1; D may be TRBD1 (5 bases). The length of the CDR3 is 15 residues. Germline values: CDR1 MNHEY, CDR2 SMNVEV (reference sequence). V lost 5 bases to trimming and J lost 6 bases, with 17 bases between them.

V usage is TRBV30 and J usage is TRBJ2-3; 11 positions match TRBD2. Germline lookup yields CDR1 GTSNPN and CDR2 SVGIG (reference sequence). After removal of 3 bases from V and 5 bases from J, the junction contained 4 bases not matched to a gene. The CDR3 extends over 14 amino acids. The CDR3 sequence: CAWSRLAGRDTQYF. CDR3 in DNA: TGTGCCTGGAGCCGACTAGCGGGACGAGATACGCAGTATTTT.

This clone was detected ten times or more. The chain couples TRBV19 to TRBJ2-1; 11 bases are a match to TRBD2. Germline V lookup: CDR1 LNHDA, CDR2 SQIVND (reference sequence). V lost 3 bases, J lost 7 bases, and 8 bases stayed unmatched. The CDR3 is 16 residues long. The CDR3 DNA is TGTGCCAGTAGTATCCAACTAGCGGGAGTAGGAAATGAGCAGTTCTTC. Protein sequence: CASSIQLAGVGNEQFF.